The entry below describes one T cell receptor (beta chain). This specimen comes from a study of blood T cell repertoires in COVID-19. Across the study: Specimens from acute and convalescent COVID-19 originated in the United States, Italy and Spain. PBMCs, B-cell-depleted T cells, or T cells were the source of the cDNA or gDNA that made up the material.

The V and J ends lost 1 base and 3 bases, in that order; junction bases with no gene match: 7. Germline assignment: CDR1 KGHSH and CDR2 LQKENI. CDR3 length: 16 residues. In the authors' workflow: By means of reference gene primer amplification, nucleated cell counts were estimated. Method: immunoSEQ multiplex PCR; TCRdb's copy keeps in-frame clones and lacks some. The DNA gave D and trimming, while V, J and clone size come from that table. The sample includes around 260,000 clones, about nine tenths of them seen just once. This chain links TRBV18 with TRBJ2-3; 7 nucleotides agree with TRBD1. The sequencing input was peripheral blood. The sequence came from a woman aged 25 to 39 with active or convalescent COVID-19. For the CDR3, the DNA is TGTGCCAGCTCACCACAGACAGGGCGCATGACAGATACGCAGTATTTT. Encoded protein: CASSPQTGRMTDTQYF.